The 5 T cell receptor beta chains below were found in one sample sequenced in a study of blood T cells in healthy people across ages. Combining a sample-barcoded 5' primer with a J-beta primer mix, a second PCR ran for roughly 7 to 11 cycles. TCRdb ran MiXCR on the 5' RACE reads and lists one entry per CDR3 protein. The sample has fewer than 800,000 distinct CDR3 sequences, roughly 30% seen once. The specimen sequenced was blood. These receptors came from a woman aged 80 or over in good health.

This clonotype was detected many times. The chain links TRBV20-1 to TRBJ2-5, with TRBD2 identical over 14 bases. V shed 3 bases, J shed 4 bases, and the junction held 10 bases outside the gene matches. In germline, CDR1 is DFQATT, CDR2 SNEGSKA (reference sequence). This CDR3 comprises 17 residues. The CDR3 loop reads CSASLYRTSGGLETQYF. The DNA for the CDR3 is TGCAGTGCTAGCTTATATAGGACTAGCGGGGGGTTAGAGACCCAGTACTTC.

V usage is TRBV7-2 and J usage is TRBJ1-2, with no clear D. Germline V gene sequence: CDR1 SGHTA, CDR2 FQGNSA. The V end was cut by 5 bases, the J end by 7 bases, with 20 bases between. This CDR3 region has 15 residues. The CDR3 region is CASSPLSGRAFGYTF. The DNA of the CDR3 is TGTGCCAGCAGCCCCCTTTCTGGCCGCGCCTTTGGCTACACCTTC.

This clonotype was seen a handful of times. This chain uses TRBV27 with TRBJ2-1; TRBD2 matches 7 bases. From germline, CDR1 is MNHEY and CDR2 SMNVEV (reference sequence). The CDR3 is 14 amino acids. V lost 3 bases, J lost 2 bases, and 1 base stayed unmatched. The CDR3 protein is CASSFRGAYNEQFF. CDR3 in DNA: TGTGCCAGCAGTTTTCGGGGGGCCTACAATGAGCAGTTCTTC.

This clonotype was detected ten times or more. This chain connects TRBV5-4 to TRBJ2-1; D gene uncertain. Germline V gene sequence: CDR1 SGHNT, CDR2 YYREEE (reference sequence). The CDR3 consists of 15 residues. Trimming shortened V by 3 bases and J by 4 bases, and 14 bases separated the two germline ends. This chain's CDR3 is CASSSPSTPYNEQFF. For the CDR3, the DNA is TGTGCCAGCAGCTCCCCTTCGACCCCTTACAATGAGCAGTTCTTC.

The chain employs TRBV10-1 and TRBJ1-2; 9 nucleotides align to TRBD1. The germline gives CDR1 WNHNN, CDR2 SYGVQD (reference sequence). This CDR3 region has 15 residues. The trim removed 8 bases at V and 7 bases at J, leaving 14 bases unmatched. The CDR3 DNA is TGCGCCAGCTCGAAAGGGGGACAGGGCCATGCTGGCTACACCTTC. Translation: CASSKGGQGHAGYTF.